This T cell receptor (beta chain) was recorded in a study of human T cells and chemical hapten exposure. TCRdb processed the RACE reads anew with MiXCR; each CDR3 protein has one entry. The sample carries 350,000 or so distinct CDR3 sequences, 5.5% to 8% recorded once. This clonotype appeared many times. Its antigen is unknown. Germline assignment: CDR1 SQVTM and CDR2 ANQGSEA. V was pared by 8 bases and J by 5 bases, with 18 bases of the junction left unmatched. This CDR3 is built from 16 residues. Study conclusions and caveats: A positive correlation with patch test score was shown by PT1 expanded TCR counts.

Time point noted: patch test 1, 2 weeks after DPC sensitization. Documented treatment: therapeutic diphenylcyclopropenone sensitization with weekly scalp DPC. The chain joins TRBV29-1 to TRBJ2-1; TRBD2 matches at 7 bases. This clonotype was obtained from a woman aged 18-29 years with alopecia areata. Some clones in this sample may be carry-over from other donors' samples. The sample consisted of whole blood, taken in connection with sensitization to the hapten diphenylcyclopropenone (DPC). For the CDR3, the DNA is TGCAGCCTTGTACTAATGACTAGCTCCAGGAACAATGAGCAGTTCTTC. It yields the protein CSLVLMTSSRNNEQFF.